Each of the 13 T cell receptor beta chains below was sequenced from the same sample in a study of T-cell reconstitution after alpha-beta-depleted transplantation in children. The TCRbeta library incorporated unique molecular identifiers. TCRdb fed the PCR reads into MiXCR, producing one record per CDR3 protein. The repertoire has roughly 500,000 distinct CDR3 sequences, around a third of them found once; the top ten carry roughly 2.5%. Here the sequenced sample was PBMCs from the stem cell graft donor, taken from the stem cell graft. These receptors all come from a human donor who donated a stem cell graft to a child with aplastic anemia.

The chain joins TRBV12-3 or TRBV12-4 to TRBJ2-1; perhaps TRBD2 as D (7 bases). The CDR3 runs 12 residues. Trimming took 6 bases from V and 9 from J, leaving 12 bases between them. CDR3 DNA: TGTGCCAGCAGCCACAGGGAGGGTGAGCAGTTCTTC. Residues: CASSHREGEQFF.

This clonotype came up many times. The chain carries TRBV7-8 and TRBJ1-3; 8 bases align to TRBD1. Germline CDR1 reads SGHVS; CDR2 reads FQNEAQ. The CDR3 spans 20 residues. The ends lost 3 bases at V and 3 bases at J; junction bases unmatched: 19. CDR3 bases: TGTGCCAGCAGCTTGGCCCCCGCGACAGGGGCCCGGGGGAGTGGAAACACCATATATTTT. Its protein product is CASSLAPATGARGSGNTIYF.

The rearrangement links TRBV20-1 to TRBJ2-7; 10 bases are shared with TRBD2. The CDR3 totals 13 residues. Germline-derived CDR1 and CDR2 are DFQATT and SNEGSKA (reference sequence). The CDR3 region has the DNA TGCAGGGTTGGACTAGCGGCCTCCTACGAGCAGTACTTC. Translating gives CRVGLAASYEQYF.

The chain carries TRBV9 and TRBJ2-5; tentatively, D is TRBD1 (6 bases). Between the trimmed V and J ends, which lost 4 bases and 3 bases, there was a span of 13 bases. The length of the CDR3 is 14 residues. CDR1 and CDR2 from the germline V gene are SGDLS and YYNGEE. Here the CDR3 DNA reads TGTGCCAGCAGCCCCGGACAGACCAAAGAGACCCAGTACTTC. Encoded protein: CASSPGQTKETQYF.

This clonotype has a handful of counts. The V and J genes are TRBV4-3 and TRBJ2-7, with a weak D call TRBD1 (6 bases). This CDR3 region has 16 residues. V lost 3 bases and J 0 bases, leaving 15 bases between the germline ends. The germline V gene has CDR1 LGHNA and CDR2 YSLEER. The DNA of the CDR3 is TGCGCCAGCAGCCAGGATCCGAGGACAGCCTCCTACGAGCAGTACTTC. This codes for CASSQDPRTASYEQYF.

On this clonotype itself: A read error is possible here, since a much larger clone lies one base away. Since the CDR3 does not end with the conserved phenylalanine or tryptophan, this likely comes from a read error. V and J are TRBV27 and TRBJ2-1, with 9 bases identical to TRBD2. V shed 1 base, J shed 0 bases, and the junction held 7 bases outside the gene matches. Germline CDR1 is MNHEY and CDR2 is SMNVEV (reference sequence). The CDR3 is made up of 18 amino acids. For the CDR3, the DNA is TGTGCCAGCAGTTTATTAGGCGGGAGGGAGGTCTCCTACAATGAGCAGTTCCTC. This encodes CASSLLGGREVSYNEQFL.

This rearrangement joins TRBV5-1 to TRBJ2-1, with 7 bases aligning to TRBD2. Looked up from germline, CDR1 is SGHRS and CDR2 is YFSETQ. The CDR3 totals 16 residues. Unmatched junction bases numbered 9, after V lost 0 bases and J lost 6 bases. CDR3 sequence (DNA): TGCGCCAGCAGCTTGGTAGGGGCTAGCGGTGGCAATGAGCAGTTCTTC. It codes for CASSLVGASGGNEQFF.

This clonotype occurred a few times. This chain connects TRBV12-3 or TRBV12-4 to TRBJ1-5; D gene uncertain. CDR3 length equals 14 residues. The V and J ends lost 0 bases and 1 base respectively, with 4 bases between them. CDR3 sequence (DNA): TGTGCCAGCAGTTTAGCAGAAAGCAATCAGCCCCAGCATTTT. It is translated as CASSLAESNQPQHF.

This rearrangement joins TRBV6-5 to TRBJ1-2, with 7 bases aligning to TRBD1. CDR1 is MNHEY and CDR2 is SVGAGI in the germline V gene. Losses at the gene ends were 4 bases for V and 4 bases for J; bases not matched to a gene: 6. The CDR3 is 14 residues long. The CDR3 nucleotides read TGTGCCAGCAGTTTCGCCGACAGGGCCTATGGCTACACCTTC. Amino acid sequence: CASSFADRAYGYTF.

This chain joins TRBV20-1 and TRBJ2-1; D perhaps matches TRBD1 (5 bases). V shed 0 bases and J shed 6 bases, with 18 bases lying between them. The CDR3 contains 16 residues. Germline V gene sequence: CDR1 DFQATT, CDR2 SNEGSKA (reference sequence). The CDR3 DNA reads TGCAGTGCTAGAGATCCTCTCCAGGGCCTCCCCAATGAGCAGTTCTTC. This codes for CSARDPLQGLPNEQFF.

This clonotype occurred a few times. The chain couples TRBV15 to TRBJ1-1, with TRBD1 matching over 7 bases. CDR3 size: 15 residues. Per the germline V gene, CDR1 is LNHNV and CDR2 is YYDKDF (reference sequence). With 1 base clipped from V and 2 bases from J, the junction kept 4 bases outside the gene matches. The DNA of the CDR3 is TGTGCCACCAGCAGAGGGGGGACAGCTAACACTGAAGCTTTCTTT. Translating it yields CATSRGGTANTEAFF.

V is TRBV7-6 and J is TRBJ1-3; no clear D. Trimming stripped 3 bases from V and 4 bases from J, with 4 bases between. The germline gives CDR1 SGHVS, CDR2 FNYEAQ. The CDR3 runs to 12 residues. The CDR3 here is CASSLRGNTIYF. The CDR3 DNA sequence: TGTGCCAGCAGCTTGAGAGGAAACACCATATATTTT.

The chain employs TRBV29-1 and TRBJ2-2; D call uncertain. Deletions cut 7 bases from V and 0 bases from J, with 12 bases between. In germline, CDR1 is SQVTM, CDR2 ANQGSEA. This CDR3 region has 14 residues. The CDR3 is CSAPGAANTGELFF. The CDR3 nucleotides are TGCAGCGCCCCCGGCGCCGCGAACACCGGGGAGCTGTTTTTT.